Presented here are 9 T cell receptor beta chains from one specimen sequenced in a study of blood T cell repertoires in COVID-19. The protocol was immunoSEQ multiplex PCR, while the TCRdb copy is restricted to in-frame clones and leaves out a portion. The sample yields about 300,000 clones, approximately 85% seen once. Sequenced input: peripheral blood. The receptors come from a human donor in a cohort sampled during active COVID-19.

CDR3 DNA: TGTGCCAGCAGCTGTAGGTCCAGGGTAGATGACGAGCAGTACTTC. It codes for CASSCRSRVDDEQYF. The rearrangement uses TRBV3-1 (or the pseudogene TRBV3-2) and TRBJ2-7; maybe TRBD1 (5 bases). The CDR3 is made up of 15 amino acids. Trimming shortened V by 5 bases and J by 5 bases, and 19 bases separated the two germline ends. CDR1 is LGHDT and CDR2 is YNNKEL in the germline V gene (reference sequence).

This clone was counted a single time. The CDR3 sequence: CASSIGVTENTEAFF. The DNA of the CDR3 is TGTGCCAGTAGTATAGGCGTCACAGAAAACACTGAAGCTTTCTTT. The chain employs TRBV19 and TRBJ1-1; D remains unclear. With 1 base removed from V and 2 bases from J, the gap between germline ends came to 11 bases. CDR3 length equals 15 residues. Germline values: CDR1 LNHDA, CDR2 SQIVND (reference sequence). The complete variable domain, with remaining parts taken from reference TRBV19 and TRBJ1-1, reads DGGITQSPKYLFRKEGQNVTLSCEQNLNHDAMYWYRQDPGQGLRLIYYSQIVNDFQKGDIAEGYSVSREKKESFPLTVTSAQKNPTAFYLCASSIGVTENTEAFFGQGTRLTVV.

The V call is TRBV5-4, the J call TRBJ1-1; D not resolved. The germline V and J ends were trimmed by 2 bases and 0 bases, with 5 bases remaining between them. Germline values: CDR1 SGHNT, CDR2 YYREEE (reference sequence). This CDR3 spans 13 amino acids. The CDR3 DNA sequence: TGTGCCAGCAGCTTCCAGTTGAACACTGAAGCTTTCTTT. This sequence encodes CASSFQLNTEAFF.

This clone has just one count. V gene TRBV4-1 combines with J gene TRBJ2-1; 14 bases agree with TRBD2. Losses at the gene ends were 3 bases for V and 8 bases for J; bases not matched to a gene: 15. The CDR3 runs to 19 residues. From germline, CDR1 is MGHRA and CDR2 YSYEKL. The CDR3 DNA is TGCGCCAGCAGCCATCGTTCCCCGCGACTAGCGGGAGGGGGGCATGAGCAGTTCTTC. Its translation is CASSHRSPRLAGGGHEQFF.

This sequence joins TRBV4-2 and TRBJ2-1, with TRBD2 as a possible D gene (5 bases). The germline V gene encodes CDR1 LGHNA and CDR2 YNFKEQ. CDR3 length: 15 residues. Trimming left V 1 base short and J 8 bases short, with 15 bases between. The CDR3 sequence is CASSQGGSSLDEQFF. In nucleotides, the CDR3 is TGTGCCAGCAGCCAAGGAGGGAGTAGTCTGGATGAGCAGTTCTTC.

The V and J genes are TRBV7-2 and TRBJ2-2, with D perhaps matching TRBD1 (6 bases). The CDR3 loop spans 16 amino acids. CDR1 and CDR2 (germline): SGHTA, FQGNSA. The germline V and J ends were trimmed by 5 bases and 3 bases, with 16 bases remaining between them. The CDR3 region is CASSDRRQVYTGELFF. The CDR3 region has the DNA TGTGCCAGCAGCGACCGGAGACAGGTGTACACCGGGGAGCTGTTTTTT.

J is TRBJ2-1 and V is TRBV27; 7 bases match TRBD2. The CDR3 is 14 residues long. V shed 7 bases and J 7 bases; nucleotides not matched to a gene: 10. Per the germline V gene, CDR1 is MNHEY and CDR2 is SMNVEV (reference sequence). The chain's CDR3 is CASNNINSGNEQFF. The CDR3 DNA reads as TGTGCCAGCAACAATATCAATAGCGGGAATGAGCAGTTCTTC.

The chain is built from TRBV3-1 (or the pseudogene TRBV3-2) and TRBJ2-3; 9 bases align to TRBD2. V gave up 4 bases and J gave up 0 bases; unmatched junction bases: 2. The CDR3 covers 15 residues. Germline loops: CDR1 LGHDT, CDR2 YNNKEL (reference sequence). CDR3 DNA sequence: TGTGCCAGCAGCCGACTAGCGGCTAGCACAGATACGCAGTATTTT. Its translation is CASSRLAASTDTQYF.

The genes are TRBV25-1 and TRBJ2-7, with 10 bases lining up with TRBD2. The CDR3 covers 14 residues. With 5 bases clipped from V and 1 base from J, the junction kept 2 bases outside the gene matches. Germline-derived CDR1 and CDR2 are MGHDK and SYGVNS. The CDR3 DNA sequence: TGTGCCAGCAGTCGGACTAGCGGATCCTACGAGCAGTACTTC. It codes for CASSRTSGSYEQYF.